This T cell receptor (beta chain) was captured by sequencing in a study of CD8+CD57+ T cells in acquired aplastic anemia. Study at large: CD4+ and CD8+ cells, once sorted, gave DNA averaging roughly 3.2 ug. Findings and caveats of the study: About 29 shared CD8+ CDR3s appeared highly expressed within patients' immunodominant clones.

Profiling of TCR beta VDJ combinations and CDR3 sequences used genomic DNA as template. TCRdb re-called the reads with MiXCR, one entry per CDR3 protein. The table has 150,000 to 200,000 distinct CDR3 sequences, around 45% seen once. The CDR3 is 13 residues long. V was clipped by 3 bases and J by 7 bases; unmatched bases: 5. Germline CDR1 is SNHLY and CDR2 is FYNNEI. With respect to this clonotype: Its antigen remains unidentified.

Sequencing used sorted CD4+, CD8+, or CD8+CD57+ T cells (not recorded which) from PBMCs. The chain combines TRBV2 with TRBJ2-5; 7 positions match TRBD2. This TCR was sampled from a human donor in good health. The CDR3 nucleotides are TGTGCCAGCAGTGACGCGGGGGAAGGGACCCAGTACTTC. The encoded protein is CASSDAGEGTQYF.